Below are 11 T cell receptor beta chains sequenced from a single sample in a study of blood T cell repertoires in COVID-19. TCRdb's copy holds only in-frame clones and misses some; the assay was immunoSEQ multiplex PCR. Of tens of thousands of clones listed, about 80% were seen once; the top ten hold less than 45%. Sequenced input: peripheral blood. These receptors were taken from an elderly man with acute or convalescent COVID-19.

J is TRBJ2-7 and V is TRBV27; 7 nucleotides line up with TRBD1. The junction had 12 bases not matched to a gene; V was cut back by 10 bases and J by 6 bases. Germline V gene lookup returns CDR1 MNHEY and CDR2 SMNVEV (reference sequence). The length of the CDR3 is 13 residues. CDR3 loop: CATTKTGRTEQYF. CDR3 coding DNA: TGTGCCACCACTAAGACAGGGAGAACCGAGCAGTACTTC.

This chain uses TRBV6-5 with TRBJ1-1; 7 nucleotides line up with TRBD1. The germline V gene encodes CDR1 MNHEY and CDR2 SVGAGI. With 6 bases clipped from V and 8 bases from J, the junction kept 9 bases outside the gene matches. The CDR3 has 13 residues. The CDR3 DNA reads as TGTGCCAGCAGGCTCGGGACAGAGCCAGAAGCTTTCTTT. Its protein product is CASRLGTEPEAFF.

This clone has a handful of counts. V and J are TRBV5-6 and TRBJ2-1; TRBD1 aligns across 9 bases. The V segment lost 4 bases and the J segment 3 bases; nucleotides outside the gene matches: 5. Germline V lookup: CDR1 SGHDT, CDR2 YYEEEE. The CDR3 covers 15 residues. DNA of the CDR3: TGTGCCAGCAGCGTAGGACAGGGGATCTACAATGAGCAGTTCTTC. It codes for CASSVGQGIYNEQFF.

The rearrangement links TRBV2 to TRBJ1-1; a possible D gene is TRBD1 (5 bases). This CDR3 region has 13 residues. In germline, CDR1 is SNHLY, CDR2 FYNNEI. The V end was cut by 8 bases, the J end by 3 bases, with 13 bases between. The CDR3 reads CASVGGLDTEAFF. CDR3 DNA sequence: TGTGCCAGCGTCGGGGGTTTGGACACTGAAGCTTTCTTT.

The chain combines TRBV18 with TRBJ1-1; 10 bases line up with TRBD1. CDR1 KGHSH and CDR2 LQKENI come from the germline V gene. The V segment lost 4 bases and the J segment 1 base; nucleotides outside the gene matches: 9. This CDR3 region has 17 residues. CDR3 sequence (DNA): TGTGCCAGCTCACTACGGGGACAGGGGAGAGGGAACACTGAAGCTTTCTTT. Protein sequence: CASSLRGQGRGNTEAFF.

The J gene is TRBJ2-3, the V gene TRBV2; the match to TRBD2 covers 10 bases. Germline CDR1 reads SNHLY; CDR2 reads FYNNEI. V shed 6 bases, J shed 0 bases, and the junction held 21 bases outside the gene matches. This CDR3 spans 21 amino acids. The CDR3 here is CASRDFSGRTQITTSTDTQYF. CDR3 sequence (DNA): TGTGCCAGCAGGGACTTTAGCGGGAGGACGCAAATCACTACTAGCACAGATACGCAGTATTTT.

The sample holds a few counts of this clone. The chain links TRBV12-3 or TRBV12-4 to TRBJ1-1; D is possibly TRBD1 (5 bases). The CDR3 is 13 amino acids. V lost 4 bases and J 2 bases, leaving 8 bases between the germline ends. The CDR3 DNA follows: TGTGCCAGCAGTTCACAGGAAAACACTGAAGCTTTCTTT. It codes for CASSSQENTEAFF.

The count of this clone is one. The J gene is TRBJ1-1, the V gene TRBV6-5; maybe TRBD1 (5 bases). The CDR3 extends over 12 amino acids. Trimming shortened V by 9 bases and J by 4 bases, and 12 bases separated the two germline ends. From germline, CDR1 is MNHEY and CDR2 SVGAGI. The CDR3 nucleotides are TGTGCCAGTTGGGGCTATGGCACTGAAGCTTTCTTT. Translating it yields CASWGYGTEAFF.

The V call is TRBV6-5, the J call TRBJ2-4; possibly TRBD1 for D (7 bases). Germline CDR1 and CDR2: MNHEY and SVGAGI. The CDR3 length is 12 residues. V was trimmed by 6 bases and J by 10 bases, leaving 13 bases between them. The CDR3 spells CASRNPGGIQYF. DNA of the CDR3: TGTGCCAGCAGAAACCCAGGGGGGATTCAGTACTTC.

J is TRBJ2-3 and V is TRBV19; D perhaps matches TRBD2 (5 bases). CDR3 length equals 13 residues. From germline, CDR1 is LNHDA and CDR2 SQIVND (reference sequence). V was cut by 6 bases and J by 2 bases, with 9 bases left in between. The CDR3 is CASSSGLTDTQYF. CDR3 nucleotide sequence: TGTGCCAGTAGCTCCGGACTCACAGATACGCAGTATTTT. Supplemented by reference TRBV19 and TRBJ2-3, the full variable domain reads DGGITQSPKYLFRKEGQNVTLSCEQNLNHDAMYWYRQDPGQGLRLIYYSQIVNDFQKGDIAEGYSVSREKKESFPLTVTSAQKNPTAFYLCASSSGLTDTQYFGPGTRLTVL.

This chain joins TRBV5-1 and TRBJ2-7, with a weak D call TRBD1 (5 bases). In germline, CDR1 is SGHRS, CDR2 YFSETQ. V was cut by 5 bases and J by 0 bases, with 12 bases left in between. The CDR3 runs 14 residues. The DNA for the CDR3 is TGCGCCAGCAGGTCGATCGACAGCTCCTACGAGCAGTACTTC. Its translation is CASRSIDSSYEQYF.